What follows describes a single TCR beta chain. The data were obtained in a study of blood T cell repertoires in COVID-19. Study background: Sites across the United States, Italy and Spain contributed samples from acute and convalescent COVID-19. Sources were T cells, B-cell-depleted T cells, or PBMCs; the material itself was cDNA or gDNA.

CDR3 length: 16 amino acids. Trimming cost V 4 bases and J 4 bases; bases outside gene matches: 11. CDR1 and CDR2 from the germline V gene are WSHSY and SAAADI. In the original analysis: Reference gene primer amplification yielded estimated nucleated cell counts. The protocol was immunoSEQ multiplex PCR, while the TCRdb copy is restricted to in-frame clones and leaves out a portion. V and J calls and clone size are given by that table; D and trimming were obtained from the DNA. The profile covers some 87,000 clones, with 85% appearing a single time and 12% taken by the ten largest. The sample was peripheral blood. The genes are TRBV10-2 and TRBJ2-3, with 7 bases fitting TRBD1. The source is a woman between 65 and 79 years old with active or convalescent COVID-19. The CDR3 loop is CASSAPGTAPPDTQYF. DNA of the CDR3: TGCGCCAGCAGTGCGCCCGGGACAGCACCGCCAGATACGCAGTATTTT.